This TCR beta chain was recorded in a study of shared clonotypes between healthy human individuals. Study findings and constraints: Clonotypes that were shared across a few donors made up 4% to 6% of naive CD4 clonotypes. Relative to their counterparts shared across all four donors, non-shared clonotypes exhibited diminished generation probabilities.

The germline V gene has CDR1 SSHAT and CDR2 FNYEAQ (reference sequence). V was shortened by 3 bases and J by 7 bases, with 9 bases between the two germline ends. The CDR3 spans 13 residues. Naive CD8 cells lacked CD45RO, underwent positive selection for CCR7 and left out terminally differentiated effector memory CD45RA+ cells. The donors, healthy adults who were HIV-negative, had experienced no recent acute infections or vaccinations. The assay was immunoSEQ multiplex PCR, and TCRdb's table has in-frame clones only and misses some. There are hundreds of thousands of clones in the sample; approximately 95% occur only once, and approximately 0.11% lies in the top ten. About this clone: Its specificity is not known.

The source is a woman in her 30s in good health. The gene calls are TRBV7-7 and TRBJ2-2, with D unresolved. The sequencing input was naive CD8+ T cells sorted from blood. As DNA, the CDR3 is TGTGCCAGCAGCTTGGCCCCCCTCGGGGAGCTGTTTTTT. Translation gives CASSLAPLGELFF.